Listed below are T cell receptor beta chains from one sample, sequenced in a study of identical twins. Via MiXCR, TCRdb re-called the 5' RACE reads, giving one row per CDR3 protein. The sample has some 690,000 distinct CDR3 sequences; 21% are singletons. The same data also contributed to another study, on T cells expressing NK-cell markers.

Sequencing was done on a sample of PBMCs. These receptors were collected from a woman in her late teens or twenties in good health. CDR3s include the opening cysteine and the closing phenylalanine or tryptophan. The order of the fields is V gene, clone size, D gene, J gene, CDR3 protein, CDR3 DNA. A D gene is named only where the DNA matches it firmly. Clone size is not always given. Where it is, it says once, few, many or a class for expanded clones.

TRBV28	NA	NA	TRBJ2-5	CASRVWAEETQYF	TGTGCCAGCAGAGTTTGGGCAGAGGAGACCCAGTACTTC
TRBV9	NA	NA	TRBJ1-5	CASSSEGQPQHF	TGTGCCAGCAGCTCGGAGGGACAGCCCCAGCATTTT
TRBV19	NA	NA	TRBJ2-1	CASSIGGVPEQFF	TGTGCCAGTAGTATAGGGGGAGTCCCCGAGCAGTTCTTC
TRBV10-3	few	NA	TRBJ1-1	CAITDSAVYQEAFF	TGTGCCATCACTGACAGTGCCGTTTATCAGGAAGCTTTCTTT
TRBV7-9	NA	TRBD2	TRBJ2-3	CATPVAGNTDTQYF	TGTGCCACTCCTGTAGCGGGAAACACAGATACGCAGTATTTT
TRBV12-3/TRBV12-4	many	NA	TRBJ2-1	CASSLRRRYNEQFF	TGTGCCAGCAGTCTACGTCGGAGATACAATGAGCAGTTCTTC
TRBV6-1	few	NA	TRBJ2-7	CASTATAYATYEQYF	TGTGCCAGCACTGCGACAGCGTATGCAACCTACGAGCAGTACTTC
TRBV7-8	few	NA	TRBJ1-4	CASSSRQLNEKLFF	TGTGCCAGCAGCTCGAGACAGCTTAATGAAAAACTGTTTTTT
TRBV29-1	once	NA	TRBJ1-3	CSVGPDGNTIYF	TGCAGCGTTGGGCCTGATGGAAACACCATATATTTT
TRBV7-9	NA	TRBD2	TRBJ2-1	CASSSRRVAGEVLFF	TGTGCCAGCAGCTCCCGCCGAGTGGCGGGGGAAGTGCTGTTCTTC
TRBV12-3/TRBV12-4	few	NA	TRBJ1-1	CASSFDGPEAFF	TGTGCCAGCAGTTTTGATGGTCCTGAAGCTTTCTTT
TRBV6-6	NA	NA	TRBJ2-7	CASSPEALYEQYF	TGTGCCAGCAGTCCCGAAGCCCTCTACGAGCAGTACTTC
TRBV29-1	NA	NA	TRBJ1-3	CSVVGPGINTIYF	TGCAGCGTGGTGGGGCCAGGGATAAACACCATATATTTT
TRBV7-9	few	NA	TRBJ1-2	CASSLGSRDGYTF	TGTGCCAGCAGCTTAGGATCCAGGGATGGCTACACCTTC
TRBV6-1	NA	TRBD2	TRBJ2-1	CASGLATYNEQFF	TGTGCCAGCGGACTAGCAACCTACAATGAGCAGTTCTTC
TRBV7-9	few	TRBD2	TRBJ2-7	CASRDGTSGRTGEQYF	TGTGCCAGCAGGGACGGGACTAGCGGGAGGACGGGCGAGCAGTACTTC
TRBV6-2/TRBV6-3	few	NA	TRBJ1-1	CASRLRGENTEAFF	TGTGCCAGCAGACTCAGGGGTGAGAACACTGAAGCTTTCTTT
TRBV20-1	NA	TRBD2	TRBJ2-3	CSAREGGREGLTDTQYF	TGCAGTGCTAGAGAGGGGGGTCGGGAGGGCCTGACAGATACGCAGTATTTT
TRBV7-9	NA	TRBD1	TRBJ1-2	CASSKPGGSSGYTF	TGTGCCAGCAGTAAACCAGGGGGGTCCTCTGGCTACACCTTC
TRBV12-5	NA	TRBD1	TRBJ1-6	CASVPGQAINSPLHF	TGTGCTAGTGTCCCGGGACAGGCGATAAATTCACCCCTCCACTTT
TRBV10-3	few	TRBD1	TRBJ2-2	CAIARTGDTGELFF	TGTGCCATCGCGAGGACAGGGGACACCGGGGAGCTGTTTTTT
TRBV29-1	NA	NA	TRBJ2-7	CSVATNYEQYF	TGCAGCGTCGCCACGAACTACGAGCAGTACTTC
TRBV5-1	few	TRBD2	TRBJ2-3	CASSSLGLAGGTDTQYF	TGCGCCAGCAGCTCTCTGGGACTAGCGGGAGGGACAGATACGCAGTATTTT
TRBV12-3/TRBV12-4	NA	NA	TRBJ2-7	CASSHRDMGEQYF	TGTGCCAGCAGTCACAGGGATATGGGGGAGCAGTACTTC
TRBV5-1	NA	NA	TRBJ2-7	CASQDSSYEQYF	TGCGCCAGCCAGGACAGTTCCTACGAGCAGTACTTC
TRBV6-5	NA	TRBD1	TRBJ2-2	CASSYSSYRGSANTGELFF	TGTGCCAGCAGTTACTCCTCCTACAGGGGAAGCGCGAACACCGGGGAGCTGTTTTTT
TRBV6-5	few	TRBD2	TRBJ2-1	CASSYNLAGAGEQFF	TGTGCCAGCAGTTACAACCTAGCGGGAGCGGGTGAGCAGTTCTTC
TRBV9	NA	TRBD1	TRBJ1-1	CASSELTGGRTFF	TGTGCCAGCAGTGAACTGACAGGGGGCAGAACTTTCTTT
TRBV6-5	few	TRBD1	TRBJ1-2	CASSYSGTGRYTF	TGTGCCAGCAGTTACTCCGGGACAGGCCGCTACACCTTC
TRBV6-1	few	TRBD2	TRBJ2-3	CASSLSGRSNTQYF	TGTGCCAGCAGCTTAAGCGGGAGATCAAATACGCAGTATTTT
TRBV5-1	few	NA	TRBJ1-1	CASSLTTGNENTEAFF	TGCGCCAGCAGCTTAACGACAGGTAACGAGAACACTGAAGCTTTCTTT
TRBV7-2	once	NA	TRBJ2-2	CASSLVRERAGELFF	TGTGCCAGCAGCTTAGTACGGGAACGGGCCGGGGAGCTGTTTTTT
TRBV10-3	few	NA	TRBJ2-7	CAIRDTDGAQEQYF	TGTGCCATCAGAGATACAGACGGGGCTCAGGAGCAGTACTTC
TRBV7-2	few	TRBD1	TRBJ1-2	CASHPGTVNYGYTF	TGTGCCAGCCACCCCGGGACAGTAAACTATGGCTACACCTTC
TRBV7-9	NA	NA	TRBJ2-2	CASSPTRRDWVGELFF	TGTGCCAGCAGCCCTACCCGGCGGGACTGGGTCGGGGAGCTGTTTTTT
TRBV10-3	few	NA	TRBJ2-3	CAISGVHPHQYF	TGTGCCATCAGTGGTGTCCACCCTCACCAGTATTTT
TRBV11-3	NA	NA	TRBJ2-2	CASRRIGQRNTGELFF	TGTGCCAGCAGAAGAATAGGACAGAGAAACACCGGGGAGCTGTTTTTT
TRBV28	NA	TRBD2	TRBJ2-1	CASRGTSGGFEQFF	TGTGCCAGCAGGGGGACTAGCGGAGGATTTGAGCAGTTCTTC
TRBV6-2/TRBV6-3	few	NA	TRBJ2-1	CASSYGGSVDNEQFF	TGTGCCAGCAGTTACGGGGGGTCCGTAGACAATGAGCAGTTCTTC
TRBV6-7	few	NA	TRBJ1-1	CAIRPALGEAFF	TGTGCGATCCGACCAGCTCTGGGAGAAGCTTTCTTT
TRBV10-2	NA	TRBD2	TRBJ2-1	CASRRGGLSYNEQFF	TGCGCCAGCAGACGCGGGGGGCTCTCCTACAATGAGCAGTTCTTC
TRBV12-3/TRBV12-4	NA	NA	TRBJ2-1	CASRATGSGEQFF	TGTGCCAGCAGGGCCACAGGGAGCGGTGAGCAGTTCTTC
TRBV30	few	NA	TRBJ2-1	CAWRGGEQFF	TGTGCCTGGAGGGGAGGTGAGCAGTTCTTC
TRBV12-3/TRBV12-4	many	NA	TRBJ1-2	CASSLLGLSYGYTF	TGTGCCAGCAGTTTATTAGGACTGTCCTATGGCTACACCTTC
TRBV6-1	few	TRBD1	TRBJ1-1	CASTRGRNTEAFF	TGTGCCAGCACCAGGGGGAGGAACACTGAAGCTTTCTTT
TRBV20-1	few	NA	TRBJ2-4	CSANVAAAKNIQYF	TGCAGTGCTAACGTAGCAGCGGCCAAAAACATTCAGTACTTC
TRBV18	NA	NA	TRBJ2-7	CASSPIAGREQYF	TGTGCCAGCTCACCAATCGCGGGGCGGGAGCAGTACTTC
TRBV29-1	few	NA	TRBJ2-2	CSVQGSSGELFF	TGCAGCGTTCAAGGGTCTTCAGGGGAGCTGTTTTTT
TRBV6-1	few	TRBD2	TRBJ2-4	CASSQLAGGLNIQYF	TGTGCCAGCAGCCAACTAGCGGGGGGCCTGAACATTCAGTACTTC
TRBV5-1	few	TRBD1	TRBJ1-2	CASAIDREVFGYTF	TGCGCCAGCGCCATAGACAGGGAGGTATTCGGCTACACCTTC